This record looks at one TCR beta chain sequence and its context. The antigen is unknown. Using immunoSEQ multiplex PCR, the repertoire was profiled, and TCRdb retains in-frame clones only, with some absent. Among about 84,000 clones, approximately 90% were seen once, and the ten largest hold under 35%. This entry is derived from a study of T cell responses to AZD1222 COVID-19 vaccine. This CDR3 spans 15 amino acids. Unmatched junction bases numbered 5, after V lost 1 base and J lost 5 bases. Germline loops: CDR1 SGHTA, CDR2 FQGNSA. General study points: Compared with day 0, the breadth and depth of the Spike-specific TCR repertoire rose significantly after two doses of AZD1222. Clonal diversity may have been underestimated, and the donors were mostly white British, with more females than males.

The source material was peripheral blood, sampled on day 0 of AZD1222 vaccination. The sequence was obtained from an adult in good health. The chain couples TRBV7-2 to TRBJ2-3; TRBD2 matches 8 bases. In nucleotides, the CDR3 is TGTGCCAGCAGCTTAGTAGCGGGGACGTTAGATACGCAGTATTTT. This encodes CASSLVAGTLDTQYF.